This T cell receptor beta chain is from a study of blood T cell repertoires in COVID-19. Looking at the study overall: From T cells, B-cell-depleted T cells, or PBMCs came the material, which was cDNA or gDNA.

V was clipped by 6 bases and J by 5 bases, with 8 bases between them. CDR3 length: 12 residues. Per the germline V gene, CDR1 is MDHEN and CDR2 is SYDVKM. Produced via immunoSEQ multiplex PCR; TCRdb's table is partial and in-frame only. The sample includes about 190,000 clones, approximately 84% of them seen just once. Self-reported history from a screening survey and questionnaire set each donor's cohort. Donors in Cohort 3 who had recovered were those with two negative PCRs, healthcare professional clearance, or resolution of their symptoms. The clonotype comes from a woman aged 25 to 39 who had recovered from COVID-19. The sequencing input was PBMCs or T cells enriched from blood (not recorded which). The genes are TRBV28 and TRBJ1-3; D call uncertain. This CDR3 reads CASSPVRNTIYF. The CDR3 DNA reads TGTGCCAGCAGCCCGGTCCGAAACACCATATATTTT.